A selection of T cell receptor beta chains follows, all from one sample in a study of T cells after yellow fever vaccination. TCRdb used MiXCR to reprocess the 5' RACE reads, holding one entry per CDR3 protein. The sample shows more than 55,000 distinct CDR3 sequences, approximately 7% of them seen only once. The sample was CD8+ T cells sorted from PBMCs, taken 15 days after the yellow fever booster vaccination. The receptors were gathered from a man aged 30-40 years who received the YFV17D yellow fever vaccine. CDR3s include the opening cysteine and the closing phenylalanine or tryptophan. Fields, in order: CDR3 protein, CDR3 DNA, D gene, clone size, V gene, J gene. D genes are given only for firm matches. Clone size appears in some rows only: once, few, many, or a class for an expanded clone.

CASSLAGTDPQYF	TGTGCCAGCAGCTTAGCGGGGACGGATCCCCAGTACTTC	NA	many	TRBV7-9	TRBJ2-5
CASSLVSFDEQYF	TGTGCCAGCAGTTTAGTTTCTTTCGACGAGCAGTACTTC	NA	NA	TRBV12-3/TRBV12-4	TRBJ2-7
CASTQSPLTNYGYTF	TGTGCCAGCACCCAATCACCCCTGACTAACTATGGCTACACCTTC	NA	many	TRBV7-2	TRBJ1-2
CASSQGAGTGGYNEQFF	TGCGCCAGCAGCCAAGGGGCCGGGACAGGGGGGTACAATGAGCAGTTCTTC	TRBD1	many	TRBV4-3	TRBJ2-1
CASRPLGGGADTQYF	TGTGCCAGCAGACCTTTGGGGGGAGGTGCAGATACGCAGTATTTT	NA	many	TRBV11-2	TRBJ2-3
CASSFKGSTGELFF	TGTGCCAGCAGCTTTAAAGGAAGCACCGGGGAGCTGTTTTTT	NA	many	TRBV7-9	TRBJ2-2
CAISDSRRQETQYF	TGTGCCATCAGTGATTCCCGCCGCCAAGAGACCCAGTACTTC	NA	many	TRBV10-3	TRBJ2-5
CSAPAQGTEAFF	TGCAGCGCTCCGGCTCAGGGGACTGAAGCTTTCTTT	NA	many	TRBV29-1	TRBJ1-1
CASSLTPGGTYEQYF	TGTGCCAGCAGCCTGACCCCGGGTGGGACGTACGAGCAGTACTTC	NA	many	TRBV27	TRBJ2-7
CASSYGELNTEAFF	TGTGCCAGCAGTTACGGGGAACTCAACACTGAAGCTTTCTTT	NA	once	TRBV6-5	TRBJ1-1
CASSFRPTEGFHEQYF	TGCGCCAGCAGCTTTCGCCCGACAGAGGGATTTCACGAGCAGTACTTC	NA	many	TRBV5-1	TRBJ2-7
CASISLRGEAFF	TGTGCCAGCATCTCCCTCCGAGGGGAAGCTTTCTTT	NA	many	TRBV7-9	TRBJ1-1
CASSPGLDETQYF	TGTGCCAGCAGTCCCGGACTAGATGAGACCCAGTACTTC	TRBD2	medium-sized	TRBV6-5	TRBJ2-5
CASSFGNGELFF	TGTGCCAGCAGCTTCGGGAACGGGGAGCTGTTTTTT	NA	NA	TRBV6-2/TRBV6-3	TRBJ2-2
CSARRPTDRDFYEQYF	TGCAGTGCTAGAAGACCGACAGATAGGGATTTCTACGAGCAGTACTTC	NA	many	TRBV20-1	TRBJ2-7
CASSLDLTGETYEQYF	TGTGCCAGCAGCTTAGACTTGACAGGGGAAACCTACGAGCAGTACTTC	TRBD1	many	TRBV7-6	TRBJ2-7
CASSRYREGYEQYF	TGTGCCAGCAGCCGGTACCGGGAGGGCTACGAGCAGTACTTC	TRBD2	NA	TRBV9	TRBJ2-7
CASSPGRYNEQFF	TGTGCCAGCAGTCCGGGTCGTTACAATGAGCAGTTCTTC	NA	NA	TRBV6-1	TRBJ2-1
CSARGLSINNEQFF	TGCAGTGCCCGCGGACTCTCCATCAACAATGAGCAGTTCTTC	NA	many	TRBV20-1	TRBJ2-1
CASSLSGRATDTQYF	TGTGCCAGCAGTTTATCGGGACGAGCCACAGATACGCAGTATTTT	NA	few	TRBV27	TRBJ2-3
CASSWDRGDTQYF	TGTGCCAGCAGTTGGGACAGAGGAGATACGCAGTATTTT	TRBD1	many	TRBV7-9	TRBJ2-3
CSAEADFFRNIQYF	TGCAGTGCTGAGGCGGACTTCTTTCGGAACATTCAGTACTTC	NA	many	TRBV20-1	TRBJ2-4
CSVTVGAYEQYF	TGCAGCGTCACCGTCGGCGCCTACGAGCAGTACTTC	NA	many	TRBV29-1	TRBJ2-7
CSASGLSGHYEQYF	TGCAGTGCTAGCGGACTCTCGGGCCACTACGAGCAGTACTTC	NA	many	TRBV20-1	TRBJ2-7
CASSLSLPAEQYF	TGCGCCAGCAGCTTGTCTCTGCCGGCCGAGCAGTACTTC	NA	many	TRBV5-1	TRBJ2-7
CASSRDRDWYEQYF	TGCGCCAGCAGCCGAGACAGGGACTGGTACGAGCAGTACTTC	NA	many	TRBV4-3	TRBJ2-7
CASSGLPETQYF	TGTGCCAGCAGTGGACTTCCAGAGACCCAGTACTTC	NA	many	TRBV12-3/TRBV12-4	TRBJ2-5
CASSPADSSYEQYF	TGTGCCAGCAGCCCAGCGGACTCCTCCTACGAGCAGTACTTC	NA	few	TRBV5-4	TRBJ2-7
CSARAKDRGPNEQFF	TGCAGTGCTAGGGCGAAGGACAGGGGGCCTAATGAGCAGTTCTTC	TRBD1	many	TRBV20-1	TRBJ2-1
CAWSPYNEQFF	TGTGCCTGGAGCCCCTACAATGAGCAGTTCTTC	NA	many	TRBV30	TRBJ2-1
CASSLREGPVAGGELFF	TGTGCCAGCAGCTTACGAGAGGGTCCGGTGGCGGGCGGGGAGCTGTTTTTT	NA	many	TRBV6-5	TRBJ2-2
CASSLGTGRQETQYF	TGTGCCAGCAGTCTCGGGACAGGGCGGCAAGAGACCCAGTACTTC	TRBD1	many	TRBV12-3/TRBV12-4	TRBJ2-5
CSASAGSTGELFF	TGCAGTGCTAGTGCCGGGAGTACCGGGGAGCTGTTTTTT	NA	many	TRBV20-1	TRBJ2-2
CSARPSLGQATHDTQYF	TGCAGTGCTAGACCATCTCTAGGACAGGCCACACATGATACGCAGTATTTT	TRBD1	NA	TRBV20-1	TRBJ2-3
CASSFVYNEQFF	TGTGCCAGCAGCTTCGTATACAATGAGCAGTTCTTC	NA	many	TRBV5-6	TRBJ2-1
CASSLDLTGMHETQYF	TGTGCCAGCAGCTTAGATCTAACCGGGATGCACGAGACCCAGTACTTC	NA	many	TRBV11-2	TRBJ2-5
CASSSTGLDNYGYTF	TGTGCCAGCAGCTCGACAGGACTCGATAACTATGGCTACACCTTC	NA	many	TRBV7-9	TRBJ1-2
CASSYSYLAGSSYNEQFF	TGTGCCAGCAGTTACTCTTATCTAGCGGGTAGCTCCTACAATGAGCAGTTCTTC	TRBD2	many	TRBV6-2/TRBV6-3	TRBJ2-1
CASSLREYNEQFF	TGTGCCAGCAGCTTACGAGAGTACAATGAGCAGTTCTTC	NA	many	TRBV7-9	TRBJ2-1
CASSPPGGSVEQYF	TGTGCCAGCTCACCACCCGGGGGTTCAGTCGAGCAGTACTTC	NA	many	TRBV18	TRBJ2-7
CASSWGAFTDTQYF	TGTGCCAGCAGCTGGGGAGCTTTCACAGATACGCAGTATTTT	NA	many	TRBV27	TRBJ2-3
CASSYRGPSTYEQYF	TGTGCCAGCAGTTACAGGGGGCCAAGCACCTACGAGCAGTACTTC	TRBD1	many	TRBV6-5	TRBJ2-7
CSARDRDRAFGYTF	TGCAGTGCTAGAGATCGGGACAGGGCGTTCGGCTACACCTTC	TRBD1	many	TRBV20-1	TRBJ1-2
CASSYILGPETQYF	TGTGCCAGCAGTTATATCCTAGGGCCGGAGACCCAGTACTTC	NA	many	TRBV6-5	TRBJ2-5
CASSLDVTGPGELFF	TGTGCCAGCAGCTTAGACGTGACAGGCCCCGGGGAGCTGTTTTTT	NA	many	TRBV11-3	TRBJ2-2
CAWSWGASSRETQYF	TGTGCCTGGAGTTGGGGGGCCTCTTCGCGGGAGACCCAGTACTTC	NA	NA	TRBV30	TRBJ2-5
CASSLGTSGTETQYF	TGTGCCAGCAGCTTAGGGACTAGCGGGACGGAGACCCAGTACTTC	TRBD2	many	TRBV11-2	TRBJ2-5
CASTAGYEQFF	TGTGCCAGTACTGCGGGATATGAGCAGTTCTTC	NA	many	TRBV6-2/TRBV6-3	TRBJ2-1
CASSWTWTGGHGDTQYF	TGTGCCAGCAGTTGGACCTGGACAGGGGGTCATGGAGATACGCAGTATTTT	TRBD1	many	TRBV12-3/TRBV12-4	TRBJ2-3
CSVVEETQYF	TGCAGCGTTGTCGAAGAGACCCAGTACTTC	NA	many	TRBV29-1	TRBJ2-5
CASSFRSSYEQYF	TGCGCCAGCAGCTTCAGGAGCTCATACGAGCAGTACTTC	NA	many	TRBV5-1	TRBJ2-7
CASRRDSLSYNEQFF	TGCGCCAGCCGCCGGGACAGCTTGTCCTACAATGAGCAGTTCTTC	TRBD1	many	TRBV5-1	TRBJ2-1
CASSFGRSYTEAFF	TGTGCCAGCAGTTTTGGGAGGTCATACACTGAAGCTTTCTTT	NA	NA	TRBV12-3/TRBV12-4	TRBJ1-1
CASSPPGGYSYEQYF	TGTGCCAGCAGCCCCCCGGGGGGCTACTCCTACGAGCAGTACTTC	NA	many	TRBV3-1	TRBJ2-7
CSARPRGSYNEQFF	TGCAGTGCTAGGCCGCGGGGCTCCTACAATGAGCAGTTCTTC	NA	NA	TRBV20-1	TRBJ2-1
CASSHPGQGNEQFF	TGTGCCAGCAGCCATCCTGGTCAAGGGAATGAGCAGTTCTTC	NA	many	TRBV14	TRBJ2-1
CASSSELAHNSDTQYF	TGTGCCAGCAGCTCTGAACTAGCTCATAACTCAGATACGCAGTATTTT	NA	NA	TRBV7-8	TRBJ2-3
CASGPPGGSETQYF	TGTGCCAGCGGGCCCCCGGGAGGAAGCGAGACCCAGTACTTC	TRBD2	many	TRBV2	TRBJ2-5